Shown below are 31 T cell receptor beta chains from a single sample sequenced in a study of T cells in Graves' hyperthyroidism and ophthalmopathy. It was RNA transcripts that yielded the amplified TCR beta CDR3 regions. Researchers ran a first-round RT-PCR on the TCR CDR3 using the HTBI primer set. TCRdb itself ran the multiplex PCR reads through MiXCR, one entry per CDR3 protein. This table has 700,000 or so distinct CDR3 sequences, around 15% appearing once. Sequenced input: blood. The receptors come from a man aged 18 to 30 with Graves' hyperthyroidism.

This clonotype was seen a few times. DNA for the CDR3: TGTGCCGCCTCTAGCGGGAGGGGAGCAGATACGCAGTATTTT. This codes for CAASSGRGADTQYF. The rearrangement links TRBV10-3 to TRBJ2-3, with 12 bases aligning to TRBD2. J was trimmed by 4 bases and V by 11 bases; bases with no gene match: 7. CDR3 length: 14 amino acids. CDR1 and CDR2 from the germline V gene are ENHRY and SYGVKD.

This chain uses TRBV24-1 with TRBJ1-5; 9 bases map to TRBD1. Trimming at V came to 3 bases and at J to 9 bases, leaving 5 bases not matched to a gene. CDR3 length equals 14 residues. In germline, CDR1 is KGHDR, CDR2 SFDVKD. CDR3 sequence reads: CATSDTGGSGPQHF. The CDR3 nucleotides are TGTGCCACCAGTGATACAGGGGGCTCGGGGCCCCAGCATTTT.

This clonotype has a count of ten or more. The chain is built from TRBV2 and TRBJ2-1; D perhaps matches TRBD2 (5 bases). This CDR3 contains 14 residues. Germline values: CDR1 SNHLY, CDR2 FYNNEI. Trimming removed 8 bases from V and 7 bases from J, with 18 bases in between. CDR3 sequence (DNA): TGTGCCAGCTCCTACCGGGTAGCGCCGAATGAGCAGTTCTTC. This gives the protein CASSYRVAPNEQFF. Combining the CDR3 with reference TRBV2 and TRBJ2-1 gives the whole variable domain EPEVTQTPSHQVTQMGQEVILRCVPISNHLYFYWYRQILGQKVEFLVSFYNNEISEKSEIFDDQFSVERPDGSNFTLKIRSTKLEDSAMYFCASSYRVAPNEQFFGPGTRLTVL.

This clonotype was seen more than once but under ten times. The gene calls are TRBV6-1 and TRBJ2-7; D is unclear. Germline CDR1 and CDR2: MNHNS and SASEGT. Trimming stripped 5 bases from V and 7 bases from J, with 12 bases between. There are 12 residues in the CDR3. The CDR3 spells CASSPLFREQYF. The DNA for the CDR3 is TGTGCCAGCAGTCCCCTTTTCCGAGAGCAGTACTTC.

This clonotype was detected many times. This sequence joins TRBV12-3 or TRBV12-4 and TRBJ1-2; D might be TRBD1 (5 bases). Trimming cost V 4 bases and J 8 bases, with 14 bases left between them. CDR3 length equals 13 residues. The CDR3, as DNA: TGTGCCAGCAGTTCCAGGGTGGGATTCGGCTACACCTTC. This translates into CASSSRVGFGYTF.

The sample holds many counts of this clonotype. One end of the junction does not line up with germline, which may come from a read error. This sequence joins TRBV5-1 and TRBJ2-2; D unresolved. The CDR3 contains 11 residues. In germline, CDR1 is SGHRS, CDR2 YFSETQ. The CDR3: CASSLSGELFF. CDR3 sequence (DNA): TGTGCCAGCAGCCTCTCAGGGGAGCTGTTTTTT.

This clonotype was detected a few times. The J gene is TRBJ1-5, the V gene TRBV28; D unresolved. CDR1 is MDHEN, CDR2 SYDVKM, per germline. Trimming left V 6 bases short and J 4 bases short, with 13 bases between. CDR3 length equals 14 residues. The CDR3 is CASSPERSNQPQHF. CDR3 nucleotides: TGTGCCAGCAGCCCGGAGAGGTCAAATCAGCCCCAGCATTTT.

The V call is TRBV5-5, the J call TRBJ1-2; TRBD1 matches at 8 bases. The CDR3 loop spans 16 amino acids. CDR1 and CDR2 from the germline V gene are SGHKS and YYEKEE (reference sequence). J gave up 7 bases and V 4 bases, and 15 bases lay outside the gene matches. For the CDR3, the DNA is TGTGCCAGCAGCGTTGGACAGGGCCTTGGGCGGAGTGGCTACACCTTC. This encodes CASSVGQGLGRSGYTF.

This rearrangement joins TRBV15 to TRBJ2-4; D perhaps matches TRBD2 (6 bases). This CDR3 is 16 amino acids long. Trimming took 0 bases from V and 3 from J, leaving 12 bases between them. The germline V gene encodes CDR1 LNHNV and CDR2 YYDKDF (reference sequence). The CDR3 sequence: CATSRERDLGKNIQYF. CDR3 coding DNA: TGTGCCACCAGCAGAGAGAGGGACTTGGGCAAAAACATTCAGTACTTC.

The CDR3 here is CASPDSPCALPRQPQHF. The CDR3 DNA sequence: TGTGCCAGCCCCGATTCCCCTTGCGCACTCCCGCGGCAGCCCCAGCATTTT. The V call is TRBV14, the J call TRBJ1-5; no clear D gene. Trimming pared 8 bases from V and 7 bases from J, leaving 27 bases between. The CDR3 runs to 17 residues. Germline V lookup: CDR1 SGHDN, CDR2 FVKESK.

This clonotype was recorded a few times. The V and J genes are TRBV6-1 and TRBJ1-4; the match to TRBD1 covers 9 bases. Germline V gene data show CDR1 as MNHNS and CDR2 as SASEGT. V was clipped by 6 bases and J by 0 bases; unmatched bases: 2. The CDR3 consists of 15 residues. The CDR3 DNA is TGTGCCAGCAGACGGACAGGGGCAACTAATGAAAAACTGTTTTTT. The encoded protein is CASRRTGATNEKLFF.

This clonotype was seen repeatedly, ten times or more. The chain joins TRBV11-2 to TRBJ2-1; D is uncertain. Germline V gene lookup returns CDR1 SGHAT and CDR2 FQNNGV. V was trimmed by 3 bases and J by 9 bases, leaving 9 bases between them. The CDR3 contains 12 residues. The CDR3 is CASSFRSGEQFF. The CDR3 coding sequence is TGTGCCAGCAGCTTCCGGTCCGGTGAGCAGTTCTTC.

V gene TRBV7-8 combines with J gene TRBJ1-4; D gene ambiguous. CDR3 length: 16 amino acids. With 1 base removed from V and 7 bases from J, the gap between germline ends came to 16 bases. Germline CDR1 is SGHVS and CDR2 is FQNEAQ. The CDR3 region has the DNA TGTGCCAGCAGCTTAGAACTTGGGCGTTTTGGTGAAAAACTGTTTTTT. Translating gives CASSLELGRFGEKLFF.

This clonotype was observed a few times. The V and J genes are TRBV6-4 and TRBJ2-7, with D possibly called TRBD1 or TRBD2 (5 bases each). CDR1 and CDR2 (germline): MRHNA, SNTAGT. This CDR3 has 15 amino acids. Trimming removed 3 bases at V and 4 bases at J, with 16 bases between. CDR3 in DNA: TGTGCCAGCAGTGAACAGACCCCGGGACCTTACGAGCAGTACTTC. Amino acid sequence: CASSEQTPGPYEQYF.

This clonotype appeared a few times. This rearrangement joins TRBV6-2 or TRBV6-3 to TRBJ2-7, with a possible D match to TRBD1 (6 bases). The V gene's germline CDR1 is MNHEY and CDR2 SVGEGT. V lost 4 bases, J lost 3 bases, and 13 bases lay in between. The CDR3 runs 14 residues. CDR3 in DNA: TGTGCCAGCAGTTCCCTGGGGGCTAGCTACGAGCAGTACTTC. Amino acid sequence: CASSSLGASYEQYF.

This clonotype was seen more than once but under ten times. For the CDR3, the DNA is TGCAGTGCTAACTCCGAAAGCTCCTACGAGCAGTACTTC. Translation gives CSANSESSYEQYF. This chain joins TRBV20-1 and TRBJ2-7, with unresolved D. Germline V gene lookup returns CDR1 DFQATT and CDR2 SNEGSKA (reference sequence). Trimming took 4 bases from V and 0 from J, leaving 10 bases between them. This CDR3 comprises 13 residues.

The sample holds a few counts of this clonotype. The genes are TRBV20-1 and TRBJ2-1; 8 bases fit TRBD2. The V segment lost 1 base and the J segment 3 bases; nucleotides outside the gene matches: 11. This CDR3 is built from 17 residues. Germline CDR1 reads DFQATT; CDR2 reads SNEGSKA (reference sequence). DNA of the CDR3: TGCAGTGCTAGAGGAGTTAGCGGGACCTTGGGCTACAATGAGCAGTTCTTC. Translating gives CSARGVSGTLGYNEQFF.

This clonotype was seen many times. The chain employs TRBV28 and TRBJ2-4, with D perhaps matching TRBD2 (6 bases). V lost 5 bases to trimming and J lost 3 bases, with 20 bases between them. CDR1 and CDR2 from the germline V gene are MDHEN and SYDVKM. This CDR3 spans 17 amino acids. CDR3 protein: CASSPLGSGWGKNIQYF. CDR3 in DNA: TGTGCCAGCAGTCCGCTCGGGAGCGGTTGGGGCAAAAACATTCAGTACTTC.

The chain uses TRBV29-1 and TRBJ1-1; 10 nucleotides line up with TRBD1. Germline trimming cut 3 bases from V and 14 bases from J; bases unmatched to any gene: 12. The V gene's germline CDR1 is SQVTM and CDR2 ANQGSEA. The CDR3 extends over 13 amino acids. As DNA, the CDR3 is TGCAGCGTTGATGAGTGGGACAGGGGCGTGGGCTTCTTT. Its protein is CSVDEWDRGVGFF.

The CDR3 protein is CATSAVAGVGEQFF. The CDR3 DNA is TGTGCCACCAGTGCGGTAGCGGGAGTCGGTGAGCAGTTCTTC. The V call is TRBV24-1, the J call TRBJ2-1; 9 bases map to TRBD2. Germline trimming cut 5 bases from V and 9 bases from J; bases unmatched to any gene: 7. The germline gives CDR1 KGHDR, CDR2 SFDVKD. The CDR3 has 14 amino acids.

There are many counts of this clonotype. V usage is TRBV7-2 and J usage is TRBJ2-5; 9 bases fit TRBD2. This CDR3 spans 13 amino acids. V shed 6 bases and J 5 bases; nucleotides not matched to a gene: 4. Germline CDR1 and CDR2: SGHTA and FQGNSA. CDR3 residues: CASRFSGSETQYF. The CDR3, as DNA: TGTGCCAGCAGGTTTAGCGGGAGTGAGACCCAGTACTTC.

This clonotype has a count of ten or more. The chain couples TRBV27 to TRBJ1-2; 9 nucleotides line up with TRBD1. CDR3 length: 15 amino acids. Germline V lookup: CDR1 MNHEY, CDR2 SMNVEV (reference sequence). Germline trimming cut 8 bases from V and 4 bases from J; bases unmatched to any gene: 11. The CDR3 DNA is TGTGCCAGCGCCCCTTGGGGACAGGGAGGCTATGGCTACACCTTC. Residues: CASAPWGQGGYGYTF.

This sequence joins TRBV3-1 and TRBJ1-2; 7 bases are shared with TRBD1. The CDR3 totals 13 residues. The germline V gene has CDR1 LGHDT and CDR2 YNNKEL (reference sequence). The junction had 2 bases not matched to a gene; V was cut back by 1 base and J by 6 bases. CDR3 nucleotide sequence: TGTGCCAGCAGCCAAGGGGACAGCCATGGCTACACCTTC. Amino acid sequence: CASSQGDSHGYTF.

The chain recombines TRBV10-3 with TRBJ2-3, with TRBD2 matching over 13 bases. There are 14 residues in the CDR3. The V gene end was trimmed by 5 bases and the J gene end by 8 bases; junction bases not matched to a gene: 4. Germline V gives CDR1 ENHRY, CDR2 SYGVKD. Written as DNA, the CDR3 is TGTGCCATCAGTCGGACTAGCGGGAGTAGTACGCAGTATTTT. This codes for CAISRTSGSSTQYF.

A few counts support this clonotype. CDR3 sequence reads: CASSQEQGSYNEQFF. In DNA, the CDR3 is TGTGCCAGCAGCCAAGAACAGGGTTCCTACAATGAGCAGTTCTTC. The chain couples TRBV7-9 to TRBJ2-1, with D perhaps matching TRBD1 (6 bases). This CDR3 is 15 amino acids long. Germline V gene lookup returns CDR1 SEHNR and CDR2 FQNEAQ (reference sequence). V dropped 5 bases and J dropped 1 base, with 12 bases sitting between them. Variable domain in full (rest from reference TRBV7-9 and TRBJ2-1): DTGVSQNPRHKITKRGQNVTFRCDPISEHNRLYWYRQTLGQGPEFLTYFQNEAQLEKSRLLSDRFSAERPKGSFSTLEIQRTEQGDSAMYLCASSQEQGSYNEQFFGPGTRLTVL.

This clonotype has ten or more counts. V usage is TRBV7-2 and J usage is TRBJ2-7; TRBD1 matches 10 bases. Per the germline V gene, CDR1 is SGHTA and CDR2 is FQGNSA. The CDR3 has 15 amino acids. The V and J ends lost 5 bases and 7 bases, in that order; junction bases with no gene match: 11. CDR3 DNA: TGTGCCAGCAGCCCGCCGGGACAGGGGACGTGGGAGCAGTACTTC. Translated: CASSPPGQGTWEQYF.

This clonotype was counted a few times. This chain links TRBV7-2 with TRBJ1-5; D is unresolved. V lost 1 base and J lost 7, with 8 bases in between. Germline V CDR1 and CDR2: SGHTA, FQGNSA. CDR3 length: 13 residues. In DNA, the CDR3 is TGTGCCAGCAGCTTAGGGGTATACCAGCCCCAGCATTTT. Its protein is CASSLGVYQPQHF.

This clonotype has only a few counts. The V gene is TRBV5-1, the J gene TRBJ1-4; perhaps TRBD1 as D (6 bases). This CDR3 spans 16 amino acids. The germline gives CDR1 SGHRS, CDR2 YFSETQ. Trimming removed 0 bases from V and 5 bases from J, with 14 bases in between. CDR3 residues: CASSLAVGARNEKLFF. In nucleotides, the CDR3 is TGCGCCAGCAGCTTGGCCGTGGGGGCGCGAAATGAAAAACTGTTTTTT.

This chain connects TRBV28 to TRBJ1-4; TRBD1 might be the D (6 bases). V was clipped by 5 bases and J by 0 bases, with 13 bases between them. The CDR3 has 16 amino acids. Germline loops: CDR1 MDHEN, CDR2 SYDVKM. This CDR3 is CASSNPRGPTNEKLFF. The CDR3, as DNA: TGTGCCAGCAGTAATCCCCGGGGGCCAACTAATGAAAAACTGTTTTTT.

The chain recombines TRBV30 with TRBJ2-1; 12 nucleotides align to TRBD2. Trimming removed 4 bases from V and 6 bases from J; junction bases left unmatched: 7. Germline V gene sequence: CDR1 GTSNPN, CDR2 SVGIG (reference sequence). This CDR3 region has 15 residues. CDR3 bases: TGTGCCTGGACTTATCCGGGACTAGCGGGCAATGAGCAGTTCTTC. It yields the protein CAWTYPGLAGNEQFF.

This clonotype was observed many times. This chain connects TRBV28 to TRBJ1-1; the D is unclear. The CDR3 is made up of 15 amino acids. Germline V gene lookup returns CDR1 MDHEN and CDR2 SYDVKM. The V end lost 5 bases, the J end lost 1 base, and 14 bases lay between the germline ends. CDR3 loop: CASSAGGNRNTEAFF. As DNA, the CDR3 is TGTGCCAGCAGTGCCGGAGGAAACCGGAACACTGAAGCTTTCTTT.